A selection of T cell receptor beta chains follows, all from one sample in a study of technical replicates of blood from a few donors. The protocol was immunoSEQ multiplex PCR, while the TCRdb copy is restricted to in-frame clones and leaves out a portion. Among about 73,000 clones listed, about 92% were seen once. Input material: T cells isolated from PBMCs. The receptor source for this set is a human donor in good health. Each CDR3 is given with its conserved first and last residue. D genes are given only for firm matches. The size entry is marked missing in some rows and otherwise reads once, few, many or a size class.

clone_size: -
j_call: TRBJ2-3
v_call: TRBV13
d_call: TRBD2
cdr3_nt: TGTGCCAGCAGCCCCCGAAGCGGGAGCGGGGTGACAGATACGCAGTATTTT
cdr3_aa: CASSPRSGSGVTDTQYF

clone_size: -
j_call: TRBJ2-7
v_call: TRBV7-9
d_call: -
cdr3_nt: TGTGCCAGCAGCCTCCGGGACGAGCAGTACTTC
cdr3_aa: CASSLRDEQYF

clone_size: once
j_call: TRBJ1-4
v_call: TRBV29-1
d_call: -
cdr3_nt: TGCAGCGTTGAATACCAGGGCGGTGAAAAACTGTTTTTT
cdr3_aa: CSVEYQGGEKLFF

clone_size: once
j_call: TRBJ2-7
v_call: TRBV5-1
d_call: -
cdr3_nt: TGCGCCAGCAGCTTGGCGAGCGGTCACTCCTACGAGCAGTACTTC
cdr3_aa: CASSLASGHSYEQYF

clone_size: -
j_call: TRBJ1-1
v_call: TRBV29-1
d_call: -
cdr3_nt: TGCAGCGTTGATCTAGGAGCCCACACTGAAGCTTTCTTT
cdr3_aa: CSVDLGAHTEAFF

clone_size: -
j_call: TRBJ2-7
v_call: TRBV28
d_call: TRBD1
cdr3_nt: TGTGCCAGCAGCCCCTTGGCTCCGGGACAGGGGGGCGAGCAGTACTTC
cdr3_aa: CASSPLAPGQGGEQYF

clone_size: -
j_call: TRBJ2-5
v_call: TRBV29-1
d_call: -
cdr3_nt: TGCAGCGTTGAAGACCGGGAATCCAACAATGGGGTGAAGACCCAGTACTTC
cdr3_aa: CSVEDRESNNGVKTQYF

clone_size: -
j_call: TRBJ2-2
v_call: TRBV27
d_call: -
cdr3_nt: TGTGCCAGCAGGGATTCTAGCGTAACGAACACCGGGGAGCTGTTTTTT
cdr3_aa: CASRDSSVTNTGELFF

clone_size: -
j_call: TRBJ2-3
v_call: TRBV6-5
d_call: TRBD1
cdr3_nt: TGTGCCAGCAGAGACAGGGGGGAAACCACAGATACGCAGTATTTT
cdr3_aa: CASRDRGETTDTQYF

clone_size: -
j_call: TRBJ2-6
v_call: TRBV28
d_call: -
cdr3_nt: TGTGCCAGCACCCAAGGAGGGTCTGGGGCCAACGTCCTGACTTTC
cdr3_aa: CASTQGGSGANVLTF

clone_size: -
j_call: TRBJ2-3
v_call: TRBV4-2
d_call: TRBD2
cdr3_nt: TGTGCCAGCAGCCAAGCGGGGGGTATCACAGATACGCAGTATTTT
cdr3_aa: CASSQAGGITDTQYF

clone_size: -
j_call: TRBJ2-1
v_call: TRBV9
d_call: -
cdr3_nt: TGTGCCAGCAGCGTAGCTCTCACTAATGAGCAGTTCTTC
cdr3_aa: CASSVALTNEQFF

clone_size: -
j_call: TRBJ1-6
v_call: TRBV6-5
d_call: -
cdr3_nt: TGTGCCAGCAGTTACAGACGGAGTAATTCACCCCTCCACTTT
cdr3_aa: CASSYRRSNSPLHF

clone_size: once
j_call: TRBJ1-1
v_call: TRBV19
d_call: -
cdr3_nt: TGTGCCAGTAGTATAAGCAGGGTGACTGAAGCTTTCTTT
cdr3_aa: CASSISRVTEAFF

clone_size: -
j_call: TRBJ2-1
v_call: TRBV10-3
d_call: -
cdr3_nt: TGTGCCACGGGACATCCGAGCTCCTACAATGAGCAGTTCTTC
cdr3_aa: CATGHPSSYNEQFF

clone_size: -
j_call: TRBJ1-6
v_call: TRBV9
d_call: -
cdr3_nt: TGTGCCAGCAGCGTTGAGGAGGGGTCACCCCTCCACTTT
cdr3_aa: CASSVEEGSPLHF

clone_size: -
j_call: TRBJ2-7
v_call: TRBV10-3
d_call: TRBD1
cdr3_nt: TGTGCCATCAGATCCAACCGGGACAGGGGCCACGAGCAGTACTTC
cdr3_aa: CAIRSNRDRGHEQYF

clone_size: -
j_call: TRBJ2-5
v_call: TRBV10-1
d_call: -
cdr3_nt: TGCGCCAGCACCAGGGGCCGCCGTGGGACCCAGTACTTC
cdr3_aa: CASTRGRRGTQYF

clone_size: -
j_call: TRBJ2-1
v_call: TRBV28
d_call: -
cdr3_nt: TGTGCCAGCAGCCCGAGCACCCACAATGAGCAGTTCTTC
cdr3_aa: CASSPSTHNEQFF

clone_size: -
j_call: TRBJ1-2
v_call: TRBV4-2
d_call: -
cdr3_nt: TGTGCCAGCAGCCAACCCCTGGGAACAGGGATCTCTAACTATGGCTACACCTTC
cdr3_aa: CASSQPLGTGISNYGYTF

clone_size: -
j_call: TRBJ2-7
v_call: TRBV14
d_call: TRBD2
cdr3_nt: TGTGCCAGCAGCCCTCTTTCGACTAGCGGGAGTGGCGAGCAGTACTTC
cdr3_aa: CASSPLSTSGSGEQYF

clone_size: -
j_call: TRBJ2-2
v_call: TRBV5-1
d_call: -
cdr3_nt: TGCGCCAGCAGCCCGGAGCCTAGCACCGGGGAGCTGTTTTTT
cdr3_aa: CASSPEPSTGELFF

clone_size: -
j_call: TRBJ2-3
v_call: TRBV6-5
d_call: TRBD2
cdr3_nt: TGTGCCAGCAGTTACGGGGCTAGCGGGAGCACAGATACGCAGTATTTT
cdr3_aa: CASSYGASGSTDTQYF

clone_size: once
j_call: TRBJ2-7
v_call: TRBV13
d_call: -
cdr3_nt: TGTGCCAGCAGCCCGGGACTGCTCTACGAGCAGTACTTC
cdr3_aa: CASSPGLLYEQYF

clone_size: -
j_call: TRBJ1-1
v_call: TRBV9
d_call: TRBD1
cdr3_nt: TGTGCCAGCAGCCCACAGATGGGACAGATAGAAGATCGGACTGAAGCTTTCTTT
cdr3_aa: CASSPQMGQIEDRTEAFF

clone_size: -
j_call: TRBJ2-7
v_call: TRBV7-6
d_call: -
cdr3_nt: TGTGCCAGCAGCTCTCCCGACAGCTACGAGCAGTACTTC
cdr3_aa: CASSSPDSYEQYF

clone_size: -
j_call: TRBJ1-1
v_call: TRBV14
d_call: -
cdr3_nt: TGTGCCAGCAGCCTCGCGTTCGGGGTGAACACTGAAGCTTTCTTT
cdr3_aa: CASSLAFGVNTEAFF

clone_size: -
j_call: TRBJ2-5
v_call: TRBV5-1
d_call: -
cdr3_nt: TGCGCCAGCAGCTTAGGGACTCAAGAGACCCAGTACTTC
cdr3_aa: CASSLGTQETQYF

clone_size: -
j_call: TRBJ1-1
v_call: TRBV4-1
d_call: -
cdr3_nt: TGCGCCAGCAGCCAAGCGGGGGGGACAGCTTTCTTT
cdr3_aa: CASSQAGGTAFF

clone_size: -
j_call: TRBJ2-3
v_call: TRBV5-1
d_call: TRBD2
cdr3_nt: TGCGCCAGCAGCCCGTACTCGACACTAGCGGGAGGGTCAGATACGCAGTATTTT
cdr3_aa: CASSPYSTLAGGSDTQYF

clone_size: -
j_call: TRBJ1-4
v_call: TRBV7-9
d_call: TRBD1
cdr3_nt: TGTGCCAGCAGCTCTAACCGGGACAGTAATGAAAAACTGTTTTTT
cdr3_aa: CASSSNRDSNEKLFF

clone_size: -
j_call: TRBJ2-7
v_call: TRBV11-2
d_call: TRBD2
cdr3_nt: TGTGCCAGCAGCTTTGAGCGGGAGGGCCCATTGATGGACGAGCAGTACTTC
cdr3_aa: CASSFEREGPLMDEQYF

clone_size: -
j_call: TRBJ1-2
v_call: TRBV6-6
d_call: TRBD1
cdr3_nt: TGTGCCAGCAGACTCAGAGCCGGACAGGGCTATGGCTACACCTTC
cdr3_aa: CASRLRAGQGYGYTF

clone_size: -
j_call: TRBJ2-1
v_call: TRBV5-6
d_call: TRBD2
cdr3_nt: TGTGCCAGCAGCCCGGGACTAGCGGGAGGGCCTACGGGCAATGAGCAGTTCTTC
cdr3_aa: CASSPGLAGGPTGNEQFF

clone_size: -
j_call: TRBJ1-5
v_call: TRBV25-1
d_call: -
cdr3_nt: TGTGCCAGCAGTGAATATGGCCTTCAGCCCCAGCATTTT
cdr3_aa: CASSEYGLQPQHF

clone_size: -
j_call: TRBJ2-3
v_call: TRBV11-2
d_call: TRBD1
cdr3_nt: TGTGCCAGCAGCTTAGACTACCTGGGGACAGGGGGGTGGAGCACAGATACGCAGTATTTT
cdr3_aa: CASSLDYLGTGGWSTDTQYF

clone_size: -
j_call: TRBJ1-1
v_call: TRBV7-9
d_call: -
cdr3_nt: TGTGCCAGCAGCCTCCTCAGTGATGAAGCTTTCTTT
cdr3_aa: CASSLLSDEAFF

clone_size: -
j_call: TRBJ2-7
v_call: TRBV29-1
d_call: TRBD2
cdr3_nt: TGCAGCGTTGGGTCCGGGGGGAGCTCCTACGAGCAGTACTTC
cdr3_aa: CSVGSGGSSYEQYF

clone_size: -
j_call: TRBJ2-7
v_call: TRBV30
d_call: -
cdr3_nt: TGTGCCTGGAGAGGGGATGTGGCAGATGGTGCCTACGAGCAGTACTTC
cdr3_aa: CAWRGDVADGAYEQYF

clone_size: many
j_call: TRBJ2-7
v_call: TRBV6-5
d_call: -
cdr3_nt: TGTGCCAGCAGTTACTCGATTCGGGACTTCAACTACGAGCAGTACTTC
cdr3_aa: CASSYSIRDFNYEQYF

clone_size: -
j_call: TRBJ1-4
v_call: TRBV15
d_call: -
cdr3_nt: TGTGCCACCAGCAGAGACCCGGGGAGCCTTAATGAAAAACTGTTTTTT
cdr3_aa: CATSRDPGSLNEKLFF

clone_size: -
j_call: TRBJ2-1
v_call: TRBV5-6
d_call: -
cdr3_nt: TGTGCCAGCAGCTTAGGAGGGAGCTCCTACAATGAGCAGTTCTTC
cdr3_aa: CASSLGGSSYNEQFF

clone_size: -
j_call: TRBJ1-2
v_call: TRBV4-1
d_call: -
cdr3_nt: TGCGCCAGCAGCCAAGAAGGAGGTAGGGAGGGTGGCTACACCTTC
cdr3_aa: CASSQEGGREGGYTF